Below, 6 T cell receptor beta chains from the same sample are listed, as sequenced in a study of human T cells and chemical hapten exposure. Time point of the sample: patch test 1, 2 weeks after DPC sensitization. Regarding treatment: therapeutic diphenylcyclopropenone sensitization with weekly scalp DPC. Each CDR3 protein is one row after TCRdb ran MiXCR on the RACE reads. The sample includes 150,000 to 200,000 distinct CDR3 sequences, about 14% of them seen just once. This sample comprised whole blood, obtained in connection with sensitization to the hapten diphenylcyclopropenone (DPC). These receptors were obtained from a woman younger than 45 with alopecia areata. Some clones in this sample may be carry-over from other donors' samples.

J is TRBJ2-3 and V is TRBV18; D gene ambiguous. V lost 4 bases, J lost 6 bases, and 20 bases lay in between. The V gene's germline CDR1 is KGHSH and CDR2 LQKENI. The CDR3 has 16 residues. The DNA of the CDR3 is TGTGCCAGCTCACAGCCCCTGGGTACCGTGGTGGATACGCAGTATTTT. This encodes CASSQPLGTVVDTQYF. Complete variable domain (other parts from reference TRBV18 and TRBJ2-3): NAGVMQNPRHLVRRRGQEARLRCSPMKGHSHVYWYRQLPEEGLKFMVYLQKENIIDESGMPKERFSAEFPKEGPSILRIQQVVRGDSAAYFCASSQPLGTVVDTQYFGPGTRLTVL.

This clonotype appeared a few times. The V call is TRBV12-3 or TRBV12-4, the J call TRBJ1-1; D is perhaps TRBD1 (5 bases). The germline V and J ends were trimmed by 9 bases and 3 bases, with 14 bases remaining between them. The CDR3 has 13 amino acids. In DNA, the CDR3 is TGTGCCAGTCGAAGGGGTTCTGACACTGAAGCTTTCTTT. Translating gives CASRRGSDTEAFF.

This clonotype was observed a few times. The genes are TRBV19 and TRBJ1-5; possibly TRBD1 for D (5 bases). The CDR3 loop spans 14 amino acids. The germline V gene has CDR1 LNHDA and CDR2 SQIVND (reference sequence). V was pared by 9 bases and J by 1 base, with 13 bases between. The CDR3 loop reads CASRQQISNQPQHF. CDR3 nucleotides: TGTGCCAGCCGACAGCAAATAAGCAATCAGCCCCAGCATTTT.

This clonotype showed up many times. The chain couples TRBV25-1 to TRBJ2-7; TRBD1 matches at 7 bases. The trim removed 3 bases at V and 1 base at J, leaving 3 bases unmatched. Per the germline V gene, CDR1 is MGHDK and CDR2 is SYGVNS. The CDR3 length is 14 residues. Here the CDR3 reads CASSDRDRSYEQYF. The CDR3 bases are TGTGCCAGCAGTGACCGGGACAGATCCTACGAGCAGTACTTC.

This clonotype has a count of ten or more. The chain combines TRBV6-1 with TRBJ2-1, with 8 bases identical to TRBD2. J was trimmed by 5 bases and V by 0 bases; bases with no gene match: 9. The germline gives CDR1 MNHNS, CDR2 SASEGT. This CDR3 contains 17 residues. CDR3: CASSEAGRGAANNEQFF. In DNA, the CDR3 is TGTGCCAGCAGTGAAGCAGGGCGGGGGGCGGCTAACAATGAGCAGTTCTTC.

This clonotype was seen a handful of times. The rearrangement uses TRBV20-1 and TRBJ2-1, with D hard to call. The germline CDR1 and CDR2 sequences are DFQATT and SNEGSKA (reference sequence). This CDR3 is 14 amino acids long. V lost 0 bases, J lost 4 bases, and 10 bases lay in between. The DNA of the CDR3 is TGCAGTGCTAGAGATAGGCAGAATTACAATGAGCAGTTCTTC. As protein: CSARDRQNYNEQFF.